The T cell receptor beta chain under discussion was sequenced for a study of T cells after yellow fever vaccination. This clonotype was recorded many times. The antigen remains undetermined. Study-level results: Post-booster repertoires again held most primary-vaccination clones (approximately 96% CD4, 88% CD8).

With V trimmed by 1 base and J by 5 bases, 6 bases remained unmatched. This CDR3 spans 16 amino acids. Germline V CDR1 and CDR2: LGHNA, YNFKEQ. Researchers made TCR cDNA using 5'RACE template switching, and this step added a universal primer site and UMIs. TCRdb reprocessed the 5' RACE reads with MiXCR, giving one entry per CDR3 protein. Of some 300,000 distinct CDR3 sequences listed, roughly 9% were seen once; the top ten hold approximately 3.5%. The chain carries TRBV4-2 and TRBJ2-1, with 9 bases that match TRBD2. The TCR comes from a man aged 18 to 35 who received the YFV17D yellow fever vaccine. The sequenced sample was CD4+ T cells sorted from PBMCs, obtained 5 days after the yellow fever booster vaccination. In nucleotides, the CDR3 is TGTGCCAGCAGCCAAGTCCGCAGCGGGGGGCACAATGAGCAGTTCTTC. Protein sequence: CASSQVRSGGHNEQFF.